The 14 T cell receptor beta chains below were found in one sample sequenced in a study of blood T cells in healthy people across ages. A second roughly 6 to 11 cycle PCR used barcoded and J-beta primers. One entry per CDR3 protein, called by TCRdb with MiXCR from the 5' RACE reads. This table holds about 1.7 million distinct CDR3 sequences, 28% found once. Sample: blood. The receptors originated from a woman in her twenties or thirties in good health.

With respect to this clonotype: An end of the junction does not agree with germline; a read error may underlie this. The genes are TRBV29-1 and TRBJ2-1; D tentatively reads TRBD1 or TRBD2 (5 bases each). Per the germline V gene, CDR1 is SQVTM and CDR2 is ANQGSEA. The CDR3 loop spans 14 amino acids. The CDR3 protein is CSVAPGPNYNEQFF. CDR3 coding DNA: TGCAGCGTTGCCCCGGGGCCGAACTACAACGAGCAGTTCTTC.

This clonotype was seen ten or more times. This sequence joins TRBV12-3 or TRBV12-4 and TRBJ2-1; no clear D gene. The CDR3 consists of 15 residues. The germline V and J ends were trimmed by 6 bases and 9 bases, with 21 bases remaining between them. This CDR3 is CASSPRVGLTGEQFF. CDR3 nucleotides: TGTGCCAGCAGCCCAAGAGTGGGGTTGACGGGTGAGCAGTTCTTC.

This chain connects TRBV27 to TRBJ1-1, with 12 bases aligning to TRBD1. The length of the CDR3 is 15 residues. After removal of 6 bases from V and 1 base from J, the junction contained 3 bases not matched to a gene. Germline CDR1 reads MNHEY; CDR2 reads SMNVEV (reference sequence). DNA of the CDR3: TGTGCCAGCAGGTCGGGACAGGGGGCGAACACTGAAGCTTTCTTT. This sequence encodes CASRSGQGANTEAFF.

This clonotype has ten or more counts. This chain uses TRBV7-2 with TRBJ2-7; 9 bases map to TRBD2. The V and J ends lost 1 base and 0 bases, in that order; junction bases with no gene match: 7. The CDR3 loop spans 17 amino acids. Germline CDR1 is SGHTA and CDR2 is FQGNSA. Here the CDR3 reads CASSLETSGFSSYEQYF. CDR3 coding DNA: TGTGCCAGCAGCTTAGAAACTAGCGGGTTTAGCTCCTACGAGCAGTACTTC.

V is TRBV2 and J is TRBJ1-3, with D possibly matching TRBD1 (5 bases). Trimming pared 6 bases from V and 4 bases from J, leaving 13 bases between. Germline V gene lookup returns CDR1 SNHLY and CDR2 FYNNEI. CDR3 length: 14 residues. The CDR3 DNA follows: TGTGCCAGCAGCCCCAGGGTTCTGGGAAACACCATATATTTT. Translation gives CASSPRVLGNTIYF.

This clonotype appeared many times. The chain uses TRBV29-1 and TRBJ2-4; no definite D call. Germline V gene data show CDR1 as SQVTM and CDR2 as ANQGSEA. The CDR3 is made up of 12 amino acids. V shed 4 bases and J shed 1 base, with 5 bases lying between them. In DNA form, the CDR3 reads TGCAGCGTTGGTTGGGCCAAAAACATTCAGTACTTC. Translating gives CSVGWAKNIQYF.

This clonotype was seen a few times. The rearrangement joins TRBV12-3 or TRBV12-4 to TRBJ1-5; no reliable D call. The CDR3 spans 13 residues. Trimming took off 2 bases at V and 7 bases at J, with 9 bases between the two ends. The CDR3 DNA reads TGTGCCAGCAGTTTACGGGTTTACCAGCCCCAGCATTTT. Encoded protein: CASSLRVYQPQHF.

The V and J genes are TRBV30 and TRBJ2-1, with no clear D. The CDR3 has 10 amino acids. The V end was cut by 8 bases, the J end by 10 bases, with 12 bases between. The germline V gene has CDR1 GTSNPN and CDR2 SVGIG (reference sequence). This CDR3 is CAGRGVEQFF. CDR3 sequence (DNA): TGTGCCGGCCGTGGGGTCGAGCAGTTCTTC.

A few counts support this clonotype. V usage is TRBV7-3 and J usage is TRBJ2-2; the match to TRBD2 covers 7 bases. This CDR3 is 18 amino acids long. V lost 2 bases to trimming and J lost 0 bases; unmatched junction nucleotides: 9. The germline V gene has CDR1 SGHTA and CDR2 FQGTGA. Written as DNA, the CDR3 is TGTGCCAGCAGCTTACAGGGCGGGGGAGGCACGAACACCGGGGAGCTGTTTTTT. Residues: CASSLQGGGGTNTGELFF.

Concerning this clonotype itself: A clone one base away is much larger, so this may be a read error. The chain uses TRBV7-9 and TRBJ2-5; D may match TRBD1 or TRBD2 (5 bases each). The end of the DNA fits TRBJ2-7 better, so the J call may be wrong. The CDR3 length is 12 residues. CDR1 is SEHNR and CDR2 is FQNEAQ in the germline V gene (reference sequence). CDR3 DNA sequence: TGTGCCAGCCGGGACGCTCGGAACGAGCAGTACTTC. Translating gives CASRDARNEQYF.

The sample holds many counts of this clonotype. The chain joins TRBV11-1 to TRBJ2-5, with D unclear. Trimming took 5 bases from V and 4 from J, leaving 11 bases between them. The CDR3 has 13 amino acids. Germline values: CDR1 SGHAT, CDR2 FQDESV (reference sequence). CDR3 loop: CASSQDILETQYF. The CDR3 DNA reads TGTGCCAGCAGCCAAGACATTCTAGAGACCCAGTACTTC.

V is TRBV28 and J is TRBJ2-3; the match to TRBD2 covers 7 bases. CDR3 length: 16 residues. Germline CDR1 is MDHEN and CDR2 is SYDVKM. The V segment lost 1 base and the J segment 4 bases; nucleotides outside the gene matches: 8. The CDR3 coding sequence is TGTGCCAGCAGTTTATTTGGGGCGGGGGTGTCAGATACGCAGTATTTT. It specifies CASSLFGAGVSDTQYF.

In regard to this clonotype: A single base separates this from a much larger clone, so it may be a read error. This chain uses TRBV29-1 with TRBJ2-7; D could derive from TRBD1 or TRBD2 (6 bases each). Germline CDR1 is SQVTM and CDR2 is ANQGSEA. The CDR3 extends over 13 amino acids. CDR3 bases: TGCAGGGTGGAGGGGGTAGCGGACAATGAGCAGTACTTC. It is translated as CRVEGVADNEQYF.

The V gene is TRBV29-1, the J gene TRBJ2-6; 10 bases fit TRBD1. There are 17 residues in the CDR3. The V gene end was trimmed by 6 bases and the J gene end by 0 bases; junction bases not matched to a gene: 8. Germline CDR1 reads SQVTM; CDR2 reads ANQGSEA. CDR3 nucleotides: TGCAGCGTCCCCGGGACAGGGGCCACCTCTGGGGCCAACGTCCTGACTTTC. Amino acid sequence: CSVPGTGATSGANVLTF.